The 12 T cell receptor beta chains in this list originate from one sample, sequenced in a study of shared clonotypes between healthy human individuals. The protocol was immunoSEQ multiplex PCR, while the TCRdb copy is restricted to in-frame clones and leaves out a portion. The data contain over a million clones, 75% to 80% of them singletons. The sequencing sample was made of memory CD4+ T cells from PBMCs. Subset: CD45RA-negative fraction. All receptors derive from a man between 18 and 29 years old in good health. Some clones in this sample may be carry-over from other donors' samples.

The CDR3 protein is CASRAEGDTQYF. CDR3 bases: TGTGCCAGCAGGGCCGAGGGAGATACGCAGTATTTT. The chain is built from TRBV2 and TRBJ2-3; TRBD2 might be the D (5 bases). Trimming left V 6 bases short and J 5 bases short, with 9 bases between. The V gene's germline CDR1 is SNHLY and CDR2 FYNNEI. CDR3 length: 12 residues.

This clone occurred a few times. The chain combines TRBV2 with TRBJ1-2; possible D gene TRBD1, 6 bases. Trimming removed 6 bases from V and 2 bases from J, with 19 bases in between. The length of the CDR3 is 16 residues. Germline loops: CDR1 SNHLY, CDR2 FYNNEI. The DNA of the CDR3 is TGTGCCAGCAGCCCTGACCTCGGGGGGGGCAACTATGGCTACACCTTC. It specifies CASSPDLGGGNYGYTF.

The gene calls are TRBV2 and TRBJ2-7, with D unclear. V dropped 7 bases and J dropped 5 bases, with 15 bases sitting between them. CDR1 SNHLY and CDR2 FYNNEI come from the germline V gene. The CDR3 has 13 amino acids. Here the CDR3 DNA reads TGTGCCAGCATCTCCAGAGTTGGGCACGAGCAGTACTTC. Translating gives CASISRVGHEQYF.

The chain is built from TRBV4-3 and TRBJ1-3; no definite D call. Germline CDR1 is LGHNA and CDR2 is YSLEER. V was shortened by 6 bases and J by 0 bases, with 3 bases between the two germline ends. The CDR3 contains 12 residues. CDR3 DNA: TGCGCCAGCAGAGGCTCTGGAAACACCATATATTTT. Translated, it gives CASRGSGNTIYF.

V is TRBV30 and J is TRBJ1-1, with TRBD1 as a possible D gene (5 bases). V was clipped by 2 bases and J by 2 bases, with 12 bases between them. The CDR3 totals 14 residues. CDR1 GTSNPN and CDR2 SVGIG come from the germline V gene (reference sequence). Here the CDR3 reads CAWSYPGRNTEAFF. DNA for the CDR3: TGTGCCTGGAGTTATCCAGGGAGAAACACTGAAGCTTTCTTT.

This clone was counted a few times. Other DNA sequences from this sample encode an identical CDR3 as well. J is TRBJ1-5 and V is TRBV18, with no clear D. Trimming removed 1 base at V and 0 bases at J, with 4 bases between. The germline gives CDR1 KGHSH, CDR2 LQKENI. The CDR3 covers 14 residues. In nucleotides, the CDR3 is TGTGCCAGCTCACCACAGAATAGCAATCAGCCCCAGCATTTT. Its translation is CASSPQNSNQPQHF.

This clone occurred once. The rearrangement joins TRBV2 to TRBJ2-1, with 11 bases lining up with TRBD1. From germline, CDR1 is SNHLY and CDR2 FYNNEI. J lost 4 bases, V lost 6 bases, and 2 bases had no gene match. The CDR3 spans 14 residues. The CDR3 spells CASSGQGAYNEQFF. In nucleotides, the CDR3 is TGTGCCAGCAGCGGACAGGGGGCTTACAATGAGCAGTTCTTC.

The chain carries TRBV6-6 and TRBJ1-1; D remains ambiguous. The CDR3 sequence is 14 residues long. Germline-derived CDR1 and CDR2 are MNHNY and SVGAGI (reference sequence). Trimming left V 6 bases short and J 1 base short, with 12 bases between. CDR3 sequence: CASRSTAGNTEAFF. The CDR3 region has the DNA TGTGCCAGCAGGTCAACGGCGGGGAACACTGAAGCTTTCTTT.

This clone was seen only once. V and J are TRBV14 and TRBJ2-6; TRBD1 matches 7 bases. With 3 bases clipped from V and 0 bases from J, the junction kept 11 bases outside the gene matches. The CDR3 is 19 residues long. The germline V gene encodes CDR1 SGHDN and CDR2 FVKESK. The CDR3 here is CASSHPRGRRGSGANVLTF. The CDR3 DNA reads TGTGCCAGCAGCCATCCCAGGGGGAGAAGGGGCTCTGGGGCCAACGTCCTGACTTTC.

This chain connects TRBV30 to TRBJ2-4; 7 bases match TRBD1. J was trimmed by 6 bases and V by 6 bases; bases with no gene match: 14. CDR3 length equals 15 residues. From germline, CDR1 is GTSNPN and CDR2 SVGIG (reference sequence). CDR3 sequence reads: CACLRRQGDGNIQYF. The CDR3, as DNA: TGTGCCTGCTTACGCCGACAGGGTGATGGAAACATTCAGTACTTC.

The rearrangement joins TRBV6-6 to TRBJ2-1; TRBD1 matches 10 bases. J was trimmed by 4 bases and V by 5 bases; bases with no gene match: 2. CDR3 size: 14 residues. The V gene's germline CDR1 is MNHNY and CDR2 SVGAGI (reference sequence). CDR3 region: CASSKGQGYNEQFF. CDR3 nucleotides: TGTGCCAGCAGTAAGGGACAGGGGTACAATGAGCAGTTCTTC.

The chain employs TRBV11-2 and TRBJ2-7; the match to TRBD2 covers 7 bases. Germline CDR1 reads SGHAT; CDR2 reads FQNNGV. The length of the CDR3 is 15 residues. With 0 bases clipped from V and 4 bases from J, the junction kept 6 bases outside the gene matches. In nucleotides, the CDR3 is TGTGCCAGCAGCTTAGATAGACTAGCCATATACGAGCAGTACTTC. Protein: CASSLDRLAIYEQYF.